The present T cell receptor beta chain was sequenced within a study of blood T cell repertoires in COVID-19. Whole-study context: Samples of COVID-19 (acute and convalescent) were obtained from the United States, Italy and Spain. The analysed material was cDNA or gDNA that came from T cells, B-cell-depleted T cells, or PBMCs.

Original analysis: From reference gene primer amplification, estimates of nucleated cell counts were derived. Produced via immunoSEQ multiplex PCR; TCRdb's table is partial and in-frame only. For V, J and clone size, that table is used; D and trimming come from the DNA. The sample includes 140,000 to 150,000 clones, 80% of them seen just once. V was trimmed by 1 base and J by 7 bases, leaving 11 bases between them. This CDR3 spans 14 amino acids. Per the germline V gene, CDR1 is LGHDT and CDR2 is YNNKEL (reference sequence). This TCR derives from a man aged 60 to 69 with active or convalescent COVID-19. The material sequenced was peripheral blood. The V call is TRBV3-1 (or the pseudogene TRBV3-2), the J call TRBJ1-5; maybe TRBD1 (6 bases). The CDR3 DNA is TGTGCCAGCAGCCAAGGGACAGATATCCAGCCCCAGCATTTT. Translated: CASSQGTDIQPQHF.